This passage covers 7 T cell receptor beta chains from one sample sequenced in a study of cytotoxic CD8 clonotypes in ibrutinib-treated CLL. TCRdb keeps only in-frame clones here, not all; method: immunoSEQ multiplex PCR. This sample carries fewer than 25,000 clones, approximately 68% of them seen once, and the ten largest clones take around 30%. The starting material was PBMCs, obtained after 24 months of ibrutinib treatment. Source of these receptors: a human donor with chronic lymphocytic leukemia.

This clone was recorded only once. V is TRBV5-4 and J is TRBJ1-1; 11 positions match TRBD1. Trimming cost V 4 bases and J 0 bases; bases outside gene matches: 5. Germline CDR1 SGHNT, CDR2 YYREEE (reference sequence). CDR3 length: 16 amino acids. The CDR3 DNA reads TGTGCCAGCAGCGGCGGGACAGGGGGGATGAACACTGAAGCTTTCTTT. This sequence encodes CASSGGTGGMNTEAFF.

Regarding this clone: The junction does not match germline at one end; this may be a read error. The J gene is TRBJ1-4, the V gene TRBV12-5, with TRBD1 matching over 7 bases. This CDR3 comprises 11 residues. Germline V gene data show CDR1 as LGHNT and CDR2 as FRNRAP. Written as DNA, the CDR3 is TGTGCTAGTGGTTACGGACAGGACCCTGATTTT. Protein product: CASGYGQDPDF. The whole variable domain, remainder taken from reference TRBV12-5 and TRBJ1-4, is DARVTQTPRHKVTEMGQEVTMRCQPILGHNTVFWYRQTMMQGLELLAYFRNRAPLDDSGMPKDRFSAEMPDATLATLKIQPSEPRDSAVYFCASGYGQDPDFGSGTQLSVL.

The sample holds a few counts of this clone. The rearrangement links TRBV5-4 to TRBJ2-7, with D possibly TRBD2 on 6 matching bases. Germline lookup yields CDR1 SGHNT and CDR2 YYREEE (reference sequence). V dropped 1 base and J dropped 4 bases, with 18 bases sitting between them. The CDR3 is made up of 16 amino acids. The CDR3 reads CASSLLRGSLAYEQYF. The DNA of the CDR3 is TGTGCCAGCAGCTTGCTCAGAGGATCACTAGCTTACGAGCAGTACTTC.

The chain couples TRBV11-2 to TRBJ2-7; TRBD1 might be the D (6 bases). This CDR3 has 12 amino acids. Germline CDR1 is SGHAT and CDR2 is FQNNGV. V lost 5 bases to trimming and J lost 12 bases, with 17 bases between them. CDR3 nucleotides: TGTGCCAGCAGCCTCCAGAGGAGGACAGCGTACTTC. Amino acids: CASSLQRRTAYF.

The chain combines TRBV14 with TRBJ2-2; D not certain. This CDR3 region has 15 residues. From germline, CDR1 is SGHDN and CDR2 FVKESK. V was clipped by 0 bases and J by 7 bases, with 12 bases between them. CDR3 sequence (DNA): TGTGCCAGCAGCCAAGACCCCAGTATCAGCGGGGAGCTGTTTTTT. It codes for CASSQDPSISGELFF. The full variable domain, rest sourced from reference TRBV14 and TRBJ2-2, is EAGVTQFPSHSVIEKGQTVTLRCDPISGHDNLYWYRRVMGKEIKFLLHFVKESKQDESGMPNNRFLAERTGGTYSTLKVQPAELEDSGVYFCASSQDPSISGELFFGEGSRLTVL.

This clone has just a few counts. The chain links TRBV7-9 to TRBJ1-1; TRBD1 agrees at 7 bases. Trimming cost V 6 bases and J 0 bases; bases outside gene matches: 7. Germline CDR1 reads SEHNR; CDR2 reads FQNEAQ (reference sequence). The CDR3 has 15 amino acids. CDR3 nucleotide sequence: TGTGCCAGCAGATACAAGGGACAGTTGAACACTGAAGCTTTCTTT. Translated, it gives CASRYKGQLNTEAFF.

The chain is built from TRBV23-1 and TRBJ1-1; 9 nucleotides align to TRBD1. TRBV23-1 is sorted into the ORF group, with uncertain function. V was pared by 3 bases and J by 7 bases, with 6 bases of the junction left unmatched. CDR3 length equals 14 residues. Here the CDR3 reads CASSHGTGRIEAFF. CDR3 coding DNA: TGCGCCAGCAGTCACGGGACAGGGAGAATTGAAGCTTTCTTT.